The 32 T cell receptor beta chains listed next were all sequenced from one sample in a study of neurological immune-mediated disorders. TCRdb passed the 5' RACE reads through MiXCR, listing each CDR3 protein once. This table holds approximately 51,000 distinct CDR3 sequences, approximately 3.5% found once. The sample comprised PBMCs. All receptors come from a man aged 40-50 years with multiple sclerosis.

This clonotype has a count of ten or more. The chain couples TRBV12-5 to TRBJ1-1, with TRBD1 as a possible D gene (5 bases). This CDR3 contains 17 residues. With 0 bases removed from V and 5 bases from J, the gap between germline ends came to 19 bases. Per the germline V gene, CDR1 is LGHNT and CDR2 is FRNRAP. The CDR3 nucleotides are TGTGCTAGTGGTTTGGTAATAACCCGGGGGGTTAGTACTGAAGCTTTCTTT. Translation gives CASGLVITRGVSTEAFF.

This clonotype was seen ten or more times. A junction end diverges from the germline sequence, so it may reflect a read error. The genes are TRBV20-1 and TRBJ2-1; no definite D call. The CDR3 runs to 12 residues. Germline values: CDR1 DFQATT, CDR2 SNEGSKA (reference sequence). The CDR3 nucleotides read TGCAGTGCTAGCCAAGAATACATTGAGCAGTTCTTC. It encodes CSASQEYIEQFF.

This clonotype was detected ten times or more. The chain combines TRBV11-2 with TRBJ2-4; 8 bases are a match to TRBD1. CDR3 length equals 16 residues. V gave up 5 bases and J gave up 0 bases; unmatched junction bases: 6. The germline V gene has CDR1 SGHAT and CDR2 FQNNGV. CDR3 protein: CASSLDRGEAKNIQYF. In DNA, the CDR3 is TGTGCCAGCAGCCTTGACAGGGGAGAAGCCAAAAACATTCAGTACTTC.

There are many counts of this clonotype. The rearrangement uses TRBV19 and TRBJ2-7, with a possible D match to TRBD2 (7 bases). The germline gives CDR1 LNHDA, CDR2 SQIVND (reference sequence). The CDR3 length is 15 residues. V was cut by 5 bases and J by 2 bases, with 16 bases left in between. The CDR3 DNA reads TGTGCCAGTAGTCCCGCGGGGGCTTCAGCCTACGAGCAGTACTTC. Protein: CASSPAGASAYEQYF.

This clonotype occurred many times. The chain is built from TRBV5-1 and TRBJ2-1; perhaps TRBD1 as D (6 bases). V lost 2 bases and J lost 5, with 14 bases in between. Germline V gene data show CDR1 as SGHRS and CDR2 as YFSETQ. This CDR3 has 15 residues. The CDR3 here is CASSFTGNSNNEQFF. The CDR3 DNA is TGCGCCAGCAGCTTTACAGGGAATTCTAACAATGAGCAGTTCTTC.

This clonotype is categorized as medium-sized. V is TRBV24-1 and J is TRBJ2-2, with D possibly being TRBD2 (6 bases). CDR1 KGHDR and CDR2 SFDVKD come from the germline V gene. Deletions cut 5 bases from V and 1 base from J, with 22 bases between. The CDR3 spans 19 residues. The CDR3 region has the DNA TGTGCCACCAGTGCCCGCTACGCGCTGGGGGGTCGGAACACCGGGGAGCTGTTTTTT. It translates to CATSARYALGGRNTGELFF.

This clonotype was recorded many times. CDR3 loop: CASHDGPAAYEQYF. The CDR3 DNA reads as TGCGCCAGCCATGACGGACCAGCGGCATACGAGCAGTACTTC. V and J are TRBV10-2 and TRBJ2-7; maybe TRBD2 (5 bases). The CDR3 is 14 amino acids. The V and J ends lost 8 bases and 4 bases respectively, with 18 bases between them. Per germline, CDR1 WSHSY and CDR2 SAAADI.

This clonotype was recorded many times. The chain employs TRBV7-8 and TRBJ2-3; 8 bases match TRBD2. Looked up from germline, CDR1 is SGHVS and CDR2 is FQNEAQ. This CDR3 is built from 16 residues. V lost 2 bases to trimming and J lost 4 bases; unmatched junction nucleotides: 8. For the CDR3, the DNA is TGTGCCAGCAGCTTAACATGGCGGGGGGCTGCAGATACGCAGTATTTT. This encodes CASSLTWRGAADTQYF.

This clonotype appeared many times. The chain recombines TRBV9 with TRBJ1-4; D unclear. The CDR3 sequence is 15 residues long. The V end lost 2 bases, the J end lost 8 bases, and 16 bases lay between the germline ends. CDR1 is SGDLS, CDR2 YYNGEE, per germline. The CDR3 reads CASSVTDFGEEKLFF. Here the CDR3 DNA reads TGTGCCAGCAGCGTGACGGACTTTGGGGAAGAAAAACTGTTTTTT.

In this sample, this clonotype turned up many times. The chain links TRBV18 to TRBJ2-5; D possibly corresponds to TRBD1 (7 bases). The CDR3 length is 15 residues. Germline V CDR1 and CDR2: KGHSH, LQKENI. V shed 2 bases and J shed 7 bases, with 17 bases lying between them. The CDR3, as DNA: TGTGCCAGCTCACCAGCGGACCTGGAGGGGGCGACCCAGTACTTC. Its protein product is CASSPADLEGATQYF.

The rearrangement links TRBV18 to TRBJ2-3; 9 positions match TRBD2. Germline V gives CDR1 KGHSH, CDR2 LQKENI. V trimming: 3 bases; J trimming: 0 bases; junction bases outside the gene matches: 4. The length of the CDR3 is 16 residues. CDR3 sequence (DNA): TGTGCCAGCTCACCTGCTAGCGGGGCCAGCACAGATACGCAGTATTTT. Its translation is CASSPASGASTDTQYF.

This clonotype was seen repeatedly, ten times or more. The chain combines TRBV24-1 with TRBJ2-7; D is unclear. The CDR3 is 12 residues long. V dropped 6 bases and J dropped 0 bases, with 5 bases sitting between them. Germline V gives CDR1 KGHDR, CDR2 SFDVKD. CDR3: CATSQNSYEQYF. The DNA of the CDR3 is TGTGCCACCAGTCAAAACTCCTACGAGCAGTACTTC.

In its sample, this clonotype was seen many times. CDR3 residues: CSARPISSYEQYF. DNA for the CDR3: TGCAGTGCTAGGCCTATAAGCTCCTACGAGCAGTACTTC. The J gene is TRBJ2-7, the V gene TRBV20-1; D not certain. The germline V gene has CDR1 DFQATT and CDR2 SNEGSKA (reference sequence). The CDR3 is 13 amino acids. The V end was cut by 3 bases, the J end by 0 bases, with 9 bases between.

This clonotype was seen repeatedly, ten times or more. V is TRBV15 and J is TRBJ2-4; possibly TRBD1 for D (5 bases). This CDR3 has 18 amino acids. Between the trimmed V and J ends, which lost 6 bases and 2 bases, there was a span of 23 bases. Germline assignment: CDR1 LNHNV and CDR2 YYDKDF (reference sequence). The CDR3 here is CATSATAPIDITKNIQYF. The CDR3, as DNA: TGTGCCACCAGTGCGACAGCGCCCATAGATATTACCAAAAACATTCAGTACTTC.

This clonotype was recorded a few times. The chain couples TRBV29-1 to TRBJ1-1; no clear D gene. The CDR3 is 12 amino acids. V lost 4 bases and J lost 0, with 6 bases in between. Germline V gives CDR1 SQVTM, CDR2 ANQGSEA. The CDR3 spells CSVAVLNTEAFF. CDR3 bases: TGCAGCGTTGCTGTGTTGAACACTGAAGCTTTCTTT.

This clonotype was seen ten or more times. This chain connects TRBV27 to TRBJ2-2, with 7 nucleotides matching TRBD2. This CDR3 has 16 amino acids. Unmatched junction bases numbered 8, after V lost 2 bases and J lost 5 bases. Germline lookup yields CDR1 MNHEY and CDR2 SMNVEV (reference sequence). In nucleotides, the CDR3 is TGTGCCAGCAGTTTAGCGTGGGGGGGTGGGACCGGGGAGCTGTTTTTT. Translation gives CASSLAWGGGTGELFF.

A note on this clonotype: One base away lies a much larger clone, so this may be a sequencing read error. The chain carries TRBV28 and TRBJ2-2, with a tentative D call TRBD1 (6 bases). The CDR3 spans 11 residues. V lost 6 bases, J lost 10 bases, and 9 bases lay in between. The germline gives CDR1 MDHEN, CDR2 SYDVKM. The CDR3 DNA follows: TGTGCCAGCAGAAAGGGGGAGGAGCTGTTTTTT. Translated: CASRKGEELFF.

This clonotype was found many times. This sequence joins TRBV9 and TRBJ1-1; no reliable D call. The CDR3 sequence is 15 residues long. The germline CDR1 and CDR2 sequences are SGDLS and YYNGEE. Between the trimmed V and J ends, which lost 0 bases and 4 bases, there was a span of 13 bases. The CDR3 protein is CASSVVGRGSTEAFF. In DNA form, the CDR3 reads TGTGCCAGCAGCGTAGTTGGGAGAGGGAGCACTGAAGCTTTCTTT.

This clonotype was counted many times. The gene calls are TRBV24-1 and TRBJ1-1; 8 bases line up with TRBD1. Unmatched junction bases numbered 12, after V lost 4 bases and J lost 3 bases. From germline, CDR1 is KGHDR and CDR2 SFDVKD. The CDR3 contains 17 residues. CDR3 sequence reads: CATSDPRRQGRDTEAFF. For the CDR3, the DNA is TGTGCCACCAGTGACCCTCGACGACAGGGGCGGGACACTGAAGCTTTCTTT.

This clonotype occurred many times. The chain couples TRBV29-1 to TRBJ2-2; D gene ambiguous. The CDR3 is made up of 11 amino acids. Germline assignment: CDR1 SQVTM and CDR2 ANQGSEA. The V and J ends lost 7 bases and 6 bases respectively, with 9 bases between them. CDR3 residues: CSGSRSGELFF. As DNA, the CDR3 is TGCAGCGGGTCAAGGTCCGGGGAGCTGTTTTTT.

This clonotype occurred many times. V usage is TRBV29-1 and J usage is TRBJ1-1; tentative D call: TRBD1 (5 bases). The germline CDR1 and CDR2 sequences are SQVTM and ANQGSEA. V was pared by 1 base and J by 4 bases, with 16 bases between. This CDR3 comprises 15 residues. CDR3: CSVEGNRRGLTEAFF. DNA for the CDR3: TGCAGCGTTGAAGGGAATCGGAGGGGACTCACTGAAGCTTTCTTT.

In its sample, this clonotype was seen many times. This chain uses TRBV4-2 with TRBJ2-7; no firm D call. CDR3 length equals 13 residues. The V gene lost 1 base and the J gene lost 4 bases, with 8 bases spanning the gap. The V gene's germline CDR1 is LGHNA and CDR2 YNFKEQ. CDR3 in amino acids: CASSQAREYEQYF. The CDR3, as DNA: TGTGCCAGCAGCCAAGCTCGTGAATACGAGCAGTACTTC.

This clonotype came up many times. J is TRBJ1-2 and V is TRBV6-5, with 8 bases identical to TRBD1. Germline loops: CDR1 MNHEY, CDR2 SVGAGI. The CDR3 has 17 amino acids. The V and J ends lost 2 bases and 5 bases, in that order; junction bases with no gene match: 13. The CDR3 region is CASSYQGSGQGIYGYTF. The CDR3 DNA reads TGTGCCAGCAGTTACCAAGGATCCGGACAGGGCATATATGGCTACACCTTC.

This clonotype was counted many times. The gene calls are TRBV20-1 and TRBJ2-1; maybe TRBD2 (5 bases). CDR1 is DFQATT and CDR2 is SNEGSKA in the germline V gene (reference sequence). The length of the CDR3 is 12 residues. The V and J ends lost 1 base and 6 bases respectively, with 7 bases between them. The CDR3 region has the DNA TGCAGTGCTAGAGCTGGGAGCAATGAGCAGTTCTTC. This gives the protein CSARAGSNEQFF.

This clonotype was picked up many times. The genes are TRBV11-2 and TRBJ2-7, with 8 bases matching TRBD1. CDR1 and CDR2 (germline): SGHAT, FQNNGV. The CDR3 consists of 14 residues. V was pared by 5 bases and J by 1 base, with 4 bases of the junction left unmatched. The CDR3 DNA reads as TGTGCCAGCAGCCGAGGGACAGGATCCTACGAGCAGTACTTC. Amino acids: CASSRGTGSYEQYF.

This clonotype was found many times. The CDR3, as DNA: TGTGCCAGCTCTACACTAGCGGGAGAATACAATGAGCAGTTCTTC. The encoded protein is CASSTLAGEYNEQFF. This chain joins TRBV18 and TRBJ2-1; 11 bases are shared with TRBD2. The CDR3 has 15 amino acids. J was trimmed by 4 bases and V by 6 bases; bases with no gene match: 5. CDR1 is KGHSH, CDR2 LQKENI, per germline.

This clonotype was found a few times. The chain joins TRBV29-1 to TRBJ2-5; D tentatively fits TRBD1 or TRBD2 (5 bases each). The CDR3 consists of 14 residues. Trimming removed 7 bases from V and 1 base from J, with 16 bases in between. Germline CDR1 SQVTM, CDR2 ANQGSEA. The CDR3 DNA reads TGCAGCGCACCCCCCCGGGGCACCCAAGAGACCCAGTACTTC. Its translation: CSAPPRGTQETQYF.

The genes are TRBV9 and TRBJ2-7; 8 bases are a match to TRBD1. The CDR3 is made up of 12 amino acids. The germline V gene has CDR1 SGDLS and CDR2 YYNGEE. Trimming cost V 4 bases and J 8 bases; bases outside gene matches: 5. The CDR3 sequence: CASSPGQGKQYF. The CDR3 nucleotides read TGTGCCAGCAGCCCAGGACAGGGAAAGCAGTACTTC.

CDR3 residues: CASSTRITGELFF. The CDR3 region has the DNA TGTGCCAGTAGTACCCGGATCACCGGGGAGCTGTTTTTT. The chain uses TRBV19 and TRBJ2-2; no reliable D call. Per germline, CDR1 LNHDA and CDR2 SQIVND (reference sequence). The CDR3 extends over 13 amino acids. Trimming took off 4 bases at V and 4 bases at J, with 7 bases between the two ends. Full variable domain (missing parts from reference TRBV19 and TRBJ2-2): DGGITQSPKYLFRKEGQNVTLSCEQNLNHDAMYWYRQDPGQGLRLIYYSQIVNDFQKGDIAEGYSVSREKKESFPLTVTSAQKNPTAFYLCASSTRITGELFFGEGSRLTVL.

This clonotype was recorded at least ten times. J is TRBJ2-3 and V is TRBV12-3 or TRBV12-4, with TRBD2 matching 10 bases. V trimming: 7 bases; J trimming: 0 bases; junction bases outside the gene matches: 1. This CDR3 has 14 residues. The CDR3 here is CASKLAGSTDTQYF. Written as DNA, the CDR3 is TGTGCCAGCAAACTAGCGGGGAGCACAGATACGCAGTATTTT.

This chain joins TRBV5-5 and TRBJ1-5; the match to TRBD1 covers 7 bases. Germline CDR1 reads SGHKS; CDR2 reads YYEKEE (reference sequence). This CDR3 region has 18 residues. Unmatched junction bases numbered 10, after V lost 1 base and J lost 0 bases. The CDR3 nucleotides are TGTGCCAGCAGCTTGAAGGGGTACAGGGGCGTTAGCAATCAGCCCCAGCATTTT. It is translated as CASSLKGYRGVSNQPQHF. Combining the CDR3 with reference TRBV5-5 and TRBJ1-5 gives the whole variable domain DAGVTQSPTHLIKTRGQQVTLRCSPISGHKSVSWYQQVLGQGPQFIFQYYEKEERGRGNFPDRFSARQFPNYSSELNVNALLLGDSALYLCASSLKGYRGVSNQPQHFGDGTRLSIL.

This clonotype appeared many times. CDR3 nucleotide sequence: TGTGCCACCAGCAGAGTTCAAGGCTACGAGCAGTACTTC. Its translation is CATSRVQGYEQYF. The chain employs TRBV15 and TRBJ2-7; D is unresolved. The CDR3 sequence is 13 residues long. The V end lost 1 base, the J end lost 3 bases, and 7 bases lay between the germline ends. The germline V gene encodes CDR1 LNHNV and CDR2 YYDKDF (reference sequence). Full variable domain (outside the CDR3, taken from reference TRBV15 and TRBJ2-7): DAMVIQNPRYQVTQFGKPVTLSCSQTLNHNVMYWYQQKSSQAPKLLFHYYDKDFNNEADTPDNFQSRRPNTSFCFLDIRSPGLGDTAMYLCATSRVQGYEQYFGPGTRLTVT.